A single sample is the source of the 32 T cell receptor beta chains below, sequenced in a study of chemoradiotherapy in HPV16-positive cancers. The repertoire was sequenced with immunoSEQ multiplex PCR; TCRdb's copy has only in-frame clones and lacks some. This table holds some 9,900 clones, over 60% found once. This material consisted of tumor tissue, taken from a patient who underwent chemoradiotherapy. These receptors were obtained from a human donor with HPV-associated anogenital cancer.

This clone has just one count. The gene calls are TRBV28 and TRBJ1-1; D perhaps matches TRBD1 (6 bases). V lost 4 bases and J lost 1, with 19 bases in between. CDR1 and CDR2 from the germline V gene are MDHEN and SYDVKM. There are 17 residues in the CDR3. In nucleotides, the CDR3 is TGTGCCAGCAGTTCAGCCGGCAGGGGCCAAGCGAACACTGAAGCTTTCTTT. It yields the protein CASSSAGRGQANTEAFF.

The chain links TRBV6-5 to TRBJ1-5; no definite D call. The germline CDR1 and CDR2 sequences are MNHEY and SVGAGI. This CDR3 contains 13 residues. V was shortened by 6 bases and J by 2 bases, with 8 bases between the two germline ends. The CDR3 loop is CASSPSGNQPQHF. CDR3 in DNA: TGTGCCAGCAGCCCTTCGGGCAATCAGCCCCAGCATTTT.

The chain joins TRBV6-5 to TRBJ1-5; D is ambiguous. Germline assignment: CDR1 MNHEY and CDR2 SVGAGI. The CDR3 runs to 14 residues. The V and J ends lost 5 bases and 4 bases respectively, with 12 bases between them. This CDR3 reads CASSPPGVNQPQHF. The DNA of the CDR3 is TGTGCCAGCAGTCCCCCGGGAGTAAATCAGCCCCAGCATTTT.

V and J are TRBV10-3 and TRBJ2-3; tentatively, D is TRBD1 or TRBD2 (5 bases each). Trimming took 6 bases from V and 0 from J, leaving 19 bases between them. The CDR3 covers 17 residues. Germline CDR1 reads ENHRY; CDR2 reads SYGVKD. The CDR3: CAIRENLLGASTDTQYF. In DNA form, the CDR3 reads TGTGCCATCAGAGAAAATCTACTAGGGGCTAGCACAGATACGCAGTATTTT.

This sequence joins TRBV27 and TRBJ1-1; TRBD1 is a possible D gene (5 bases). This CDR3 region has 13 residues. The germline gives CDR1 MNHEY, CDR2 SMNVEV (reference sequence). Trimming cost V 8 bases and J 3 bases, with 13 bases left between them. The CDR3 protein is CASRGPTYTEAFF. The CDR3 DNA is TGTGCCAGCCGGGGACCGACGTACACTGAAGCTTTCTTT.

V usage is TRBV4-2 and J usage is TRBJ2-3, with unresolved D. V was shortened by 5 bases and J by 0 bases, with 9 bases between the two germline ends. Germline lookup yields CDR1 LGHNA and CDR2 YNFKEQ. The CDR3 runs 14 residues. The CDR3 protein is CASSLILSTDTQYF. In DNA, the CDR3 is TGTGCCAGCAGCTTGATACTGAGCACAGATACGCAGTATTTT.

This clone was observed once. V usage is TRBV6-1 and J usage is TRBJ1-5, with TRBD1 as a possible D gene (5 bases). The CDR3 loop spans 14 amino acids. The germline V gene has CDR1 MNHNS and CDR2 SASEGT. Trimming removed 3 bases from V and 6 bases from J, with 12 bases in between. The CDR3 region is CASSDTGTIQPQHF. CDR3 DNA sequence: TGTGCCAGCAGTGACACCGGGACGATTCAGCCCCAGCATTTT.

The chain uses TRBV7-8 and TRBJ2-7, with D perhaps matching TRBD1 (6 bases). This CDR3 comprises 19 residues. V was pared by 4 bases and J by 2 bases, with 27 bases between. Germline loops: CDR1 SGHVS, CDR2 FQNEAQ. For the CDR3, the DNA is TGTGCCAGCAGCTCACCCCCCCAAACAGGGTCCCGACTTACCTACGAGCAGTACTTC. Amino acids: CASSSPPQTGSRLTYEQYF.

The V and J genes are TRBV6-1 and TRBJ1-5, with unresolved D. Germline V gives CDR1 MNHNS, CDR2 SASEGT. The CDR3 has 15 residues. The ends were cut back, 7 bases at V and 2 bases at J, with 15 bases in the middle. The CDR3 loop reads CASTLEVQGNQPQHF. In DNA form, the CDR3 reads TGTGCCAGCACCTTAGAGGTCCAGGGCAATCAGCCCCAGCATTTT.

This clone occurred a few times. This rearrangement joins TRBV19 to TRBJ2-3, with TRBD2 identical over 16 bases. After removal of 5 bases from V and 6 bases from J, the junction contained 8 bases not matched to a gene. The germline gives CDR1 LNHDA, CDR2 SQIVND (reference sequence). The CDR3 is 17 residues long. The CDR3 sequence is CASSPSAGLAGGDTQYF. DNA of the CDR3: TGTGCCAGTAGTCCCAGCGCGGGACTAGCGGGGGGGGATACGCAGTATTTT.

The chain combines TRBV6-1 with TRBJ1-2; possible D gene TRBD1, 6 bases. The length of the CDR3 is 15 residues. Germline CDR1 MNHNS, CDR2 SASEGT. The ends were cut back, 4 bases at V and 4 bases at J, with 16 bases in the middle. The CDR3 DNA reads TGTGCCAGCAGTGCGACAGGTACTACGGGCTATGGCTACACCTTC. Amino acids: CASSATGTTGYGYTF.

This chain links TRBV4-2 with TRBJ2-3, with TRBD2 matching over 12 bases. The J segment lost 2 bases and the V segment lost 1 base, leaving 4 bases of the junction unmatched. This CDR3 spans 17 amino acids. Per the germline V gene, CDR1 is LGHNA and CDR2 is YNFKEQ. The CDR3 bases are TGTGCCAGCAGCCAAGGACTAGCGGGGGAAAACACAGATACGCAGTATTTT. Protein product: CASSQGLAGENTDTQYF.

The CDR3 DNA follows: TGTGCCAGCAGCCGGGACAATCCCTACGAGCAGTACTTC. Translation: CASSRDNPYEQYF. V usage is TRBV5-4 and J usage is TRBJ2-7, with D possibly TRBD1 on 6 matching bases. V was pared by 4 bases and J by 2 bases, with 10 bases between. This CDR3 is built from 13 residues. From germline, CDR1 is SGHNT and CDR2 YYREEE (reference sequence).

This chain links TRBV5-5 with TRBJ1-1, with a weak D call TRBD1 (6 bases). The V end lost 4 bases, the J end lost 6 bases, and 16 bases lay between the germline ends. The CDR3 consists of 14 residues. Germline values: CDR1 SGHKS, CDR2 YYEKEE (reference sequence). This CDR3 is CASSRVRGPAEAFF. The CDR3 nucleotides read TGTGCCAGCAGCAGGGTCAGGGGTCCGGCTGAAGCTTTCTTT.

V gene TRBV25-1 combines with J gene TRBJ2-2; 8 nucleotides match TRBD1. The CDR3 runs to 15 residues. Germline-derived CDR1 and CDR2 are MGHDK and SYGVNS. V dropped 1 base and J dropped 7; count of bases not matched to a gene: 5. The CDR3, as DNA: TGTGCCAGCAGTGAATCAGCGACAGGGGACGGGGAGCTGTTTTTT. Amino acids: CASSESATGDGELFF. The full variable domain, in which reference TRBV25-1 and TRBJ2-2 provide the parts outside the CDR3, is EADIYQTPRYLVIGTGKKITLECSQTMGHDKMYWYQQDPGMELHLIHYSYGVNSTEKGDLSSESTVSRIRTEHFPLTLESARPSHTSQYLCASSESATGDGELFFGEGSRLTVL.

The chain combines TRBV6-6 with TRBJ2-7; TRBD1 is a possible D gene (6 bases). V lost 7 bases and J 7 bases, leaving 23 bases between the germline ends. This CDR3 is 15 amino acids long. The germline V gene encodes CDR1 MNHNY and CDR2 SVGAGI (reference sequence). This CDR3 is CASTSGQIGLREQYF. The CDR3 DNA is TGTGCCAGCACCTCCGGACAGATCGGACTTAGGGAGCAGTACTTC.

This rearrangement joins TRBV11-2 to TRBJ1-1, with D perhaps matching TRBD1 (5 bases). Trimming removed 5 bases at V and 5 bases at J, with 18 bases between. This CDR3 region has 15 residues. Germline loops: CDR1 SGHAT, CDR2 FQNNGV. The CDR3 nucleotides read TGTGCCAGCAGCCCCGTTTTAGGGGTTAAGACTGAAGCTTTCTTT. Translated, it gives CASSPVLGVKTEAFF. Variable domain in full (rest from reference TRBV11-2 and TRBJ1-1): EAGVAQSPRYKIIEKRQSVAFWCNPISGHATLYWYQQILGQGPKLLIQFQNNGVVDDSQLPKDRFSAERLKGVDSTLKIQPAKLEDSAVYLCASSPVLGVKTEAFFGQGTRLTVV.

This clone was counted only a few times. The chain uses TRBV9 and TRBJ1-2; perhaps TRBD1 as D (5 bases). Germline values: CDR1 SGDLS, CDR2 YYNGEE. The V end lost 3 bases, the J end lost 4 bases, and 7 bases lay between the germline ends. The CDR3 contains 12 residues. CDR3 region: CASSAGAYGYTF. The CDR3 coding sequence is TGTGCCAGCAGCGCCGGGGCCTATGGCTACACCTTC.

With regard to this clone: At one end, the junction sequence differs from germline, possibly due to a read error. V gene TRBV10-3 combines with J gene TRBJ1-2, with a weak D call TRBD1 (5 bases). The CDR3 consists of 15 residues. Germline V gene lookup returns CDR1 ENHRY and CDR2 SYGVKD. CDR3 loop: CASSDRDGDYYGYTF. In DNA, the CDR3 is TGTGCCAGCAGTGACCGGGACGGAGACTACTATGGCTACACCTTC.

This clone was detected only a few times. The rearrangement links TRBV28 to TRBJ1-4; D is uncertain. Germline CDR1 MDHEN, CDR2 SYDVKM. Trimming cost V 5 bases and J 3 bases, with 16 bases left between them. The CDR3 spans 16 residues. The CDR3 DNA reads TGTGCCAGCAGTCCCCTCTGGGGTTTGGCTAATGAAAAACTGTTTTTT. It yields the protein CASSPLWGLANEKLFF.

This clone was recorded once. J is TRBJ1-3 and V is TRBV6-5; 7 nucleotides agree with TRBD1. This CDR3 contains 14 residues. Germline trimming cut 2 bases from V and 10 bases from J; bases unmatched to any gene: 8. Germline V gene lookup returns CDR1 MNHEY and CDR2 SVGAGI. CDR3 coding DNA: TGTGCCAGCAGTTACGGGACAGACGTAAATACCATATATTTT. Amino acid sequence: CASSYGTDVNTIYF.

The chain links TRBV9 to TRBJ1-2; possibly TRBD1 for D (5 bases). The ends were cut back, 3 bases at V and 6 bases at J, with 15 bases in the middle. This CDR3 region has 14 residues. The V gene's germline CDR1 is SGDLS and CDR2 YYNGEE. CDR3 nucleotides: TGTGCCAGCAGCGCACGACCCTGGGGGGATGGCTACACCTTC. Amino acids: CASSARPWGDGYTF.

The rearrangement links TRBV28 to TRBJ1-1, with a tentative D call TRBD1 (5 bases). Germline V gives CDR1 MDHEN, CDR2 SYDVKM. The CDR3 totals 14 residues. V lost 7 bases to trimming and J lost 6 bases, with 18 bases between them. The CDR3 is CASIPVGPNPEAFF. CDR3 nucleotides: TGTGCCAGCATTCCTGTGGGACCGAATCCTGAAGCTTTCTTT.

The rearrangement uses TRBV30 and TRBJ2-3; D remains unclear. The germline V gene has CDR1 GTSNPN and CDR2 SVGIG (reference sequence). Trimming took off 3 bases at V and 3 bases at J, with 16 bases between the two ends. The CDR3 loop spans 15 amino acids. For the CDR3, the DNA is TGTGCCTGGAGGCAATACAAGGGCCGGACAGATACGCAGTATTTT. This sequence encodes CAWRQYKGRTDTQYF.

This clone is classed as large. CDR3 region: CASSRTRTGGNEQFF. CDR3 DNA: TGTGCCAGCAGCCGAACCAGGACAGGAGGCAATGAGCAGTTCTTC. This rearrangement joins TRBV28 to TRBJ2-1, with 7 nucleotides matching TRBD1. V trimming: 6 bases; J trimming: 6 bases; junction bases outside the gene matches: 11. This CDR3 region has 15 residues. Looked up from germline, CDR1 is MDHEN and CDR2 is SYDVKM.

The DNA for the CDR3 is TGCGCCAGCAGCCCCCGCGGGCCGGGGAACACCGGGGAGCTGTTTTTT. Its protein is CASSPRGPGNTGELFF. The chain couples TRBV4-1 to TRBJ2-2; TRBD2 might be the D (5 bases). The CDR3 runs 16 residues. CDR1 and CDR2 from the germline V gene are MGHRA and YSYEKL. Trimming shortened V by 4 bases and J by 1 base, and 13 bases separated the two germline ends.

V and J are TRBV7-9 and TRBJ2-3; 10 bases agree with TRBD1. CDR1 and CDR2 (germline): SEHNR, FQNEAQ (reference sequence). V trimming: 5 bases; J trimming: 0 bases; junction bases outside the gene matches: 5. There are 16 residues in the CDR3. The CDR3 DNA reads TGTGCCAGCAGCCGTGGACAGGGGGTTAGCACAGATACGCAGTATTTT. Translation gives CASSRGQGVSTDTQYF.

This chain joins TRBV7-3 and TRBJ2-2; tentative D call: TRBD1 (6 bases). Deletions cut 2 bases from V and 4 bases from J, with 14 bases between. In germline, CDR1 is SGHTA, CDR2 FQGTGA. The CDR3 is made up of 16 amino acids. The CDR3: CASSLGGGGPTGELFF. Written as DNA, the CDR3 is TGTGCCAGCAGCTTAGGAGGTGGGGGCCCCACCGGGGAGCTGTTTTTT. Full variable domain (rest looked up from reference TRBV7-3 and TRBJ2-2): GAGVSQTPSNKVTEKGKYVELRCDPISGHTALYWYRQSLGQGPEFLIYFQGTGAADDSGLPNDRFFAVRPEGSVSTLKIQRTERGDSAVYLCASSLGGGGPTGELFFGEGSRLTVL.

The chain joins TRBV5-6 to TRBJ2-3; D may be TRBD1 or TRBD2 (5 bases each). The V end was cut by 1 base, the J end by 0 bases, with 9 bases between. Germline V CDR1 and CDR2: SGHDT, YYEEEE. The length of the CDR3 is 15 residues. The CDR3 coding sequence is TGTGCCAGCAGCTTGAACGGGGCCAGCACAGATACGCAGTATTTT. This encodes CASSLNGASTDTQYF. Filled out from reference TRBV5-6 and TRBJ2-3, the complete variable domain reads DAGVTQSPTHLIKTRGQQVTLRCSPKSGHDTVSWYQQALGQGPQFIFQYYEEEERQRGNFPDRFSGHQFPNYSSELNVNALLLGDSALYLCASSLNGASTDTQYFGPGTRLTVL.

The chain employs TRBV6-1 and TRBJ2-7, with D uncertain. This CDR3 contains 14 residues. Germline V gene sequence: CDR1 MNHNS, CDR2 SASEGT. The germline V and J ends were trimmed by 7 bases and 6 bases, with 19 bases remaining between them. CDR3 nucleotide sequence: TGTGCCAGCATCGTGGTAAAAACTTCGTTCGAGCAGTACTTC. As protein: CASIVVKTSFEQYF.

The chain is built from TRBV5-6 and TRBJ1-2, with D unclear. Trimming pared 7 bases from V and 4 bases from J, leaving 8 bases between. The CDR3 runs 11 residues. Germline assignment: CDR1 SGHDT and CDR2 YYEEEE. CDR3 in amino acids: CASGGSYGYTF. DNA of the CDR3: TGTGCCAGCGGCGGATCCTATGGCTACACCTTC.

The chain recombines TRBV7-9 with TRBJ1-5, with a tentative D call TRBD1 (6 bases). The CDR3 loop spans 14 amino acids. Germline CDR1 SEHNR, CDR2 FQNEAQ (reference sequence). Deletions cut 4 bases from V and 1 base from J, with 8 bases between. This CDR3 reads CASSSTGSNQPQHF. The CDR3 DNA reads as TGTGCCAGCAGCTCGACAGGCAGCAATCAGCCCCAGCATTTT.